This passage covers 10 T cell receptor beta chains from one sample sequenced in a study of CD8 T cells in Susac syndrome. RNA, at about 0.45 to 1 ug, was reverse transcribed with random hexamers. MiXCR, applied by TCRdb to the immunoSEQ multiplex PCR reads, yields one record per CDR3 protein. Of 77,000 or so distinct CDR3 sequences listed, approximately 94% are singletons. Sequencing input: CD4+ T cells from PBMCs. These receptors were taken from a human donor with Susac syndrome.

This rearrangement joins TRBV19 to TRBJ2-1; 12 positions agree with TRBD2. Germline V gene sequence: CDR1 LNHDA, CDR2 SQIVND (reference sequence). The CDR3 is 16 residues long. J gave up 7 bases and V 4 bases, and 8 bases lay outside the gene matches. The CDR3 nucleotides are TGTGCCAGTAGTAGCAGACTAGCGGGAGTTCAGAATGAGCAGTTCTTC. Translated, it gives CASSSRLAGVQNEQFF.

CDR3 nucleotides: TGTGCCAGTAGTATCCCTAGTTTCCGCAATGAGCAGTTCTTC. Translating it yields CASSIPSFRNEQFF. The V and J genes are TRBV19 and TRBJ2-1; D not resolved. Germline-derived CDR1 and CDR2 are LNHDA and SQIVND (reference sequence). V dropped 3 bases and J dropped 6 bases, with 12 bases sitting between them. The CDR3 runs 14 residues.

V and J are TRBV29-1 and TRBJ2-2; no clear D gene. Trimming removed 7 bases at V and 4 bases at J, with 13 bases between. Germline CDR1 SQVTM, CDR2 ANQGSEA. The CDR3 is made up of 13 amino acids. The CDR3 reads CSGLGAGTGELFF. The CDR3, as DNA: TGCAGCGGGCTGGGTGCTGGCACCGGGGAGCTGTTTTTT.

This chain uses TRBV2 with TRBJ1-6, with D uncertain. The CDR3 length is 14 residues. The ends were cut back, 4 bases at V and 6 bases at J, with 10 bases in the middle. Germline CDR1 and CDR2: SNHLY and FYNNEI. Written as DNA, the CDR3 is TGTGCCAGCAGTGTCTCGGGGTCTAATTCACCCCTCCACTTT. This sequence encodes CASSVSGSNSPLHF.

The rearrangement joins TRBV28 to TRBJ2-1; 8 bases line up with TRBD2. Germline CDR1 MDHEN, CDR2 SYDVKM. This CDR3 is 16 amino acids long. The V gene end was trimmed by 5 bases and the J gene end by 0 bases; junction bases not matched to a gene: 6. DNA for the CDR3: TGTGCCAGCAGTCCGGGAGGGCTTCTCTCCTACAATGAGCAGTTCTTC. Residues: CASSPGGLLSYNEQFF.

This chain connects TRBV28 to TRBJ1-2; TRBD1 aligns across 9 bases. Germline assignment: CDR1 MDHEN and CDR2 SYDVKM. The junction had 5 bases not matched to a gene; V was cut back by 5 bases and J by 10 bases. The CDR3 consists of 12 residues. The CDR3 DNA reads TGTGCCAGCAGTCTCGGACAGGGGATCTACACCTTC. Protein: CASSLGQGIYTF.

The chain links TRBV7-2 to TRBJ1-6; no clear D gene. The V gene's germline CDR1 is SGHTA and CDR2 FQGNSA. This CDR3 is built from 14 residues. V lost 2 bases, J lost 8 bases, and 10 bases lay in between. In DNA, the CDR3 is TGTGCCAGCAGCTTAACCGGGTTAGATTCACCCCTCCACTTT. Encoded protein: CASSLTGLDSPLHF.

The V call is TRBV20-1, the J call TRBJ2-7; D is tentatively TRBD1 or TRBD2 (5 bases each). V lost 2 bases and J lost 5, with 19 bases in between. This CDR3 spans 15 amino acids. From germline, CDR1 is DFQATT and CDR2 SNEGSKA (reference sequence). CDR3 region: CSARTSLRGPDEQYF. CDR3 nucleotides: TGCAGTGCTAGAACGTCCCTCCGGGGACCCGACGAGCAGTACTTC.

This clonotype was observed a single time. V usage is TRBV12-3 or TRBV12-4 and J usage is TRBJ1-1; 11 bases agree with TRBD1. Trimming removed 6 bases from V and 7 bases from J; junction bases left unmatched: 16. CDR3 length: 17 amino acids. The CDR3 nucleotides read TGTGCCAGCAGGGGAAGGGACAGGGGGGAGCAGCGTGATGAAGCTTTCTTT. Its protein product is CASRGRDRGEQRDEAFF.

The gene calls are TRBV20-1 and TRBJ2-7; tentative D call: TRBD1 (6 bases). The germline V gene encodes CDR1 DFQATT and CDR2 SNEGSKA (reference sequence). CDR3 length: 12 residues. V lost 8 bases, J lost 2 bases, and 13 bases lay in between. The CDR3 bases are TGCAGTTCTCGCGGACAGCCCTACGAGCAGTACTTC. It encodes CSSRGQPYEQYF.